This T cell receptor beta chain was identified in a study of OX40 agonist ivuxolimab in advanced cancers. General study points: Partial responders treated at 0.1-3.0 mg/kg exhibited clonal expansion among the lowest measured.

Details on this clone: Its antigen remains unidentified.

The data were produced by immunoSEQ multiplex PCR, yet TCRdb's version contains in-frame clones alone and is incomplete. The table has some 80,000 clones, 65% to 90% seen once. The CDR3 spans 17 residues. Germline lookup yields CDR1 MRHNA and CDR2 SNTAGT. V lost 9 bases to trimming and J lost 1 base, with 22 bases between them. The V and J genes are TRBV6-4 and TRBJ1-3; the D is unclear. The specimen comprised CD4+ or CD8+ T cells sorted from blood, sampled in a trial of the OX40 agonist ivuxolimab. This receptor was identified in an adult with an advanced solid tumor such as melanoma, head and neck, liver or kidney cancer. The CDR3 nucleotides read TGTGCCAGAGGGATCGCAAAACGGTCCTTATCTGGAAACACCATATATTTT. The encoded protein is CARGIAKRSLSGNTIYF.